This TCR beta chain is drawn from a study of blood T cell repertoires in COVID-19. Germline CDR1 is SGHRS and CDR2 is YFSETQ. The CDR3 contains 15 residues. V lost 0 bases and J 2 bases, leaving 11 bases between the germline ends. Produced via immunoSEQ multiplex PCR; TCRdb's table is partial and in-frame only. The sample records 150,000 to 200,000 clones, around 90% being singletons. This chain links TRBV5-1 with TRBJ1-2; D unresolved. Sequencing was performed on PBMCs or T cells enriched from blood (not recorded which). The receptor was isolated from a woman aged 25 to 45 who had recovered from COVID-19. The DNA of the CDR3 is TGCGCCAGCAGCTTGGCCGGGAGGGCAAACTATGGCTACACCTTC. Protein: CASSLAGRANYGYTF.